This note documents a single T cell receptor beta chain sequence. Its antigen is not known. These data come from a study of T cells in Graves' hyperthyroidism and ophthalmopathy. About the research overall: Initial diagnosis, before any treatment, was when peripheral blood was collected. General study points: In blood, most of the thyroid clonotypes expanded above 0.001 were also present.

Amplified TCR beta CDR3 regions derived from RNA transcripts. RT-PCR in the first round (using the HTBI primer set) targeted the TCR CDR3. MiXCR was run by TCRdb on the multiplex PCR reads, yielding one entry per CDR3 protein. In the table there are around 190,000 distinct CDR3 sequences, more than 15% of which are singletons. V lost 0 bases and J lost 5; bases outside the gene matches: 4. Germline-derived CDR1 and CDR2 are SGHAT and FQNNGV. CDR3 length: 16 amino acids. Uncontrolled infection, other autoimmune disease, pregnancy or lactation excluded patients. About 10 ml fresh peripheral blood yielded the PBMCs.

The receptor was isolated from a woman aged 45-65 years with Graves' hyperthyroidism. Sequencing input: blood. The chain has TRBV11-2 and TRBJ2-1; 10 bases map to TRBD2. The CDR3 region has the DNA TGTGCCAGCAGCTTAGACCAAACTAGCGGGGACAATGAGCAGTTCTTC. Protein product: CASSLDQTSGDNEQFF.